This TCR beta chain derives from a study of response to subunit inactivated influenza vaccine (dated by TCRdb to the late 2010s). Broadly, across the study: Deep quantitative T cell receptor repertoire profiling was used in the study to track responses to a trivalent subunit inactivated influenza vaccine. General study outcomes and caveats: According to the authors, only a limited number of new T cells may be recruited by each seasonal influenza vaccination.

The V end loses 0 bases and the J end loses 2 bases, and a stretch of 14 bases separates them. The CDR3 contains 17 residues, cysteine and phenylalanine counted. The read is trimmed to its CDR3 DNA, 51 bases read in frame from base 1. The germline V gene yields MNHEY for CDR1 and SVGEGT for CDR2. The library was produced with RT-PCR. Data came from an Illumina HiSeq 2500. TCRdb trimmed public reads at Q25 via fastp, called clones via MiXCR and kept in-frame beta chains. Merged by CDR3 protein, the rows form single entries marked with the most common genes and DNA. The sample records under 950,000 distinct CDR3 sequences, 21% of which are singletons. The ten top clones hold 10% of the sample. This clonotype was recorded a few times. Its antigen is still unknown. Base qualities are not at hand, and no much larger clone is one base apart.

Recombination connected TRBV6-2 or TRBV6-3 to TRBJ2-1; perhaps TRBD2 is the D gene, with 6 bases matching. The receptor was isolated from a man aged 50 or older who received an inactivated influenza vaccine. Donor details come from another sample of the same person, matched by shared clones. Sequencing used PBMCs from blood, obtained roughly 5 days after vaccination. Here is the DNA: TGTGCCAGCAGTTACTCGTGGACGGGAGCAACCTACAATGAGCAGTTCTTC. Protein translation: CASSYSWTGATYNEQFF.